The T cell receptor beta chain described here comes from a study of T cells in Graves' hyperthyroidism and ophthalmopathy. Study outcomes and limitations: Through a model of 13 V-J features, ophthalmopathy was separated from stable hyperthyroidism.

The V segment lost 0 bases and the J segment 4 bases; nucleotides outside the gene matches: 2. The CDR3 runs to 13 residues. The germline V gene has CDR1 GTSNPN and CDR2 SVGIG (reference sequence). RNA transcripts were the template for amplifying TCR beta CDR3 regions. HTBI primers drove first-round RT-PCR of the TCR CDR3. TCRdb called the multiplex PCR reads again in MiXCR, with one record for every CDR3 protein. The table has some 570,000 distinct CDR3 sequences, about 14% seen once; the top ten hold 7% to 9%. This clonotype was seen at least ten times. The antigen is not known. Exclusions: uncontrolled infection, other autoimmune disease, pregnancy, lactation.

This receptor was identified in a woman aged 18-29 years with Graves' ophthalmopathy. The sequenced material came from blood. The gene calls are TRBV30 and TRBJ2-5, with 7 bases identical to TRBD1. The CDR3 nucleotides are TGTGCCTGGAGTGTAAAGGGGGCAGAGACCCAGTACTTC. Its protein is CAWSVKGAETQYF.